The entry that follows covers one T cell receptor beta chain sequence. Original processing methods: Estimation of nucleated cell counts relied on the amplification of reference gene primers. The protocol was immunoSEQ multiplex PCR, while the TCRdb copy is restricted to in-frame clones and leaves out a portion. V and J calls and clone size are as listed in that table; D and trimming were resolved from the DNA. In the table there are under 200,000 clones, approximately 81% of which are singletons. These data are taken from a study of blood T cell repertoires in COVID-19. Study as a whole: Material from acute and convalescent COVID-19 was sourced from the United States, Italy and Spain. T cells, B-cell-depleted T cells, or PBMCs provided the cDNA or gDNA that served as material.

Trimming at V came to 4 bases and at J to 5 bases, leaving 2 bases not matched to a gene. This CDR3 spans 13 amino acids. The chain uses TRBV12-3 or TRBV12-4 and TRBJ2-5, with 9 bases fitting TRBD1. The clonotype comes from a woman over 75 with acute or convalescent COVID-19. The sample taken for sequencing was peripheral blood. CDR3 DNA: TGTGCCAGCAGTTACAGGGGGCAGGAGACCCAGTACTTC. Amino acids: CASSYRGQETQYF.